These 20 T cell receptor beta chains share one sample of origin, sequenced in a study of CD8 T cell repertoires and HIV-1 epitope variants. Profiling relied on immunoSEQ multiplex PCR, and the TCRdb table lists in-frame clones only, not all of them. The repertoire holds roughly 5,200 clones, with less than 75% as singletons. Antigens of these TCRs are unknown. Sample: cultured CD8+ T cells derived from PBMCs. The source of these receptors is a male donor with HIV.

The chain carries TRBV28 and TRBJ1-4, with D perhaps matching TRBD1 (5 bases). CDR3 length equals 15 residues. V was clipped by 4 bases and J by 3 bases, with 12 bases between them. From germline, CDR1 is MDHEN and CDR2 SYDVKM. This CDR3 is CASSSFGDPNEKLFF. In nucleotides, the CDR3 is TGTGCCAGCAGTTCCTTTGGGGACCCTAATGAAAAACTGTTTTTT. Full variable domain (missing parts from reference TRBV28 and TRBJ1-4): DVKVTQSSRYLVKRTGEKVFLECVQDMDHENMFWYRQDPGLGLRLIYFSYDVKMKEKGDIPEGYSVSREKKERFSLILESASTNQTSMYLCASSSFGDPNEKLFFGSGTQLSVL.

This sequence joins TRBV6-5 and TRBJ1-1; tentative D call: TRBD1 (6 bases). The V gene lost 4 bases and the J gene lost 1 base, with 10 bases spanning the gap. Germline CDR1 and CDR2: MNHEY and SVGAGI. This CDR3 is 14 amino acids long. This CDR3 is CASSLSTGNTEAFF. CDR3 DNA: TGTGCCAGCAGTTTATCGACAGGGAACACTGAAGCTTTCTTT.

This chain uses TRBV7-2 with TRBJ2-5; 10 nucleotides match TRBD2. The CDR3 is made up of 16 amino acids. Trimming removed 3 bases from V and 5 bases from J; junction bases left unmatched: 9. Germline V CDR1 and CDR2: SGHTA, FQGNSA. This chain's CDR3 is CASSLGERGGGETQYF. In DNA form, the CDR3 reads TGTGCCAGCAGCTTGGGAGAGCGGGGGGGCGGTGAGACCCAGTACTTC.

The V gene is TRBV7-9, the J gene TRBJ2-1, with TRBD2 identical over 11 bases. J lost 5 bases, V lost 5 bases, and 5 bases had no gene match. This CDR3 is 15 amino acids long. CDR1 and CDR2 from the germline V gene are SEHNR and FQNEAQ (reference sequence). DNA for the CDR3: TGTGCCAGCAGCCAACCGGGACTAGCGGACAATGAGCAGTTCTTC. It yields the protein CASSQPGLADNEQFF.

The rearrangement uses TRBV6-6 and TRBJ2-1; 8 bases line up with TRBD2. Germline V lookup: CDR1 MNHNY, CDR2 SVGAGI (reference sequence). The CDR3 contains 15 residues. V lost 2 bases and J lost 1; bases outside the gene matches: 1. Here the CDR3 reads CASSYAGGSYNEQFF. In DNA form, the CDR3 reads TGTGCCAGCAGTTACGCGGGGGGATCCTACAATGAGCAGTTCTTC.

The chain couples TRBV11-2 to TRBJ2-5; 10 nucleotides align to TRBD2. J lost 1 base, V lost 2 bases, and 7 bases had no gene match. Germline loops: CDR1 SGHAT, CDR2 FQNNGV. The CDR3 is 17 residues long. The CDR3 DNA sequence: TGTGCCAGCAGCTTAAGCACTAGCGGGACCTCCCAAGAGACCCAGTACTTC. This translates into CASSLSTSGTSQETQYF.

This clone was detected a few times. V gene TRBV28 combines with J gene TRBJ1-2; a weak D match, TRBD1 (5 bases). In germline, CDR1 is MDHEN, CDR2 SYDVKM. This CDR3 comprises 14 residues. The V end was cut by 3 bases, the J end by 4 bases, with 12 bases between. CDR3: CASSFGGNSYGYTF. CDR3 nucleotides: TGTGCCAGCAGTTTCGGGGGAAACTCCTATGGCTACACCTTC.

This rearrangement joins TRBV9 to TRBJ2-2; D ambiguous. Trimming removed 0 bases at V and 6 bases at J, with 9 bases between. The germline V gene has CDR1 SGDLS and CDR2 YYNGEE. This CDR3 has 14 amino acids. CDR3 loop: CASSVDYWPGELFF. The DNA of the CDR3 is TGTGCCAGCAGCGTAGATTACTGGCCCGGGGAGCTGTTTTTT. The full variable domain, completed using reference TRBV9 and TRBJ2-2, is DSGVTQTPKHLITATGQRVTLRCSPRSGDLSVYWYQQSLDQGLQFLIQYYNGEERAKGNILERFSAQQFPDLHSELNLSSLELGDSALYFCASSVDYWPGELFFGEGSRLTVL.

This clone was observed a few times. The chain employs TRBV5-1 and TRBJ2-7; D might be TRBD1 or TRBD2, each matching 5 bases. Trimming took off 2 bases at V and 0 bases at J, with 12 bases between the two ends. Germline V gives CDR1 SGHRS, CDR2 YFSETQ. This CDR3 has 15 residues. The DNA of the CDR3 is TGCGCCAGCAGCTTTCTGACGGGACCCTCCTACGAGCAGTACTTC. Translating it yields CASSFLTGPSYEQYF.

The V and J genes are TRBV5-8 and TRBJ2-7; 7 bases are shared with TRBD1. This CDR3 region has 14 residues. V lost 2 bases and J lost 1; bases outside the gene matches: 3. CDR1 and CDR2 from the germline V gene are SGHTS and YDEGEE. The CDR3 reads CASSFGTASYEQYF. The DNA of the CDR3 is TGTGCCAGCAGCTTCGGGACAGCGTCCTACGAGCAGTACTTC.

This sequence joins TRBV2 and TRBJ2-3; TRBD2 aligns across 8 bases. Germline V CDR1 and CDR2: SNHLY, FYNNEI. CDR3 size: 14 residues. The V gene end was trimmed by 8 bases and the J gene end by 3 bases; junction bases not matched to a gene: 7. The CDR3 protein is CASSGSGRTDTQYF. CDR3 bases: TGTGCCAGCTCAGGGAGCGGGAGAACAGATACGCAGTATTTT.

This clone turned up a few times. V gene TRBV6-5 combines with J gene TRBJ2-7; perhaps TRBD2 as D (5 bases). The CDR3 extends over 13 amino acids. Germline V gene data show CDR1 as MNHEY and CDR2 as SVGAGI. Trimming removed 1 base from V and 2 bases from J, with 6 bases in between. CDR3 bases: TGTGCCAGCAGTTACTTCGGGGCCTACGAGCAGTACTTC. This codes for CASSYFGAYEQYF.

The chain is built from TRBV7-2 and TRBJ2-7, with 8 bases aligning to TRBD1. Trimming took 2 bases from V and 2 from J; bases not matched to a gene: 2. Per germline, CDR1 SGHTA and CDR2 FQGNSA. The CDR3 is 14 amino acids. CDR3: CASSLTGGTYEQYF. The CDR3 DNA is TGTGCCAGCAGCTTAACAGGGGGAACCTACGAGCAGTACTTC.

As DNA, the CDR3 is TGTGCCAGCAGCGCCCCATCTTTGGGTAGGGACACCGGGGAGCTGTTTTTT. Amino acids: CASSAPSLGRDTGELFF. This chain joins TRBV9 and TRBJ2-2, with D uncertain. The germline V and J ends were trimmed by 3 bases and 3 bases, with 18 bases remaining between them. The germline V gene encodes CDR1 SGDLS and CDR2 YYNGEE. The CDR3 totals 17 residues.

The J gene is TRBJ2-7, the V gene TRBV13; the match to TRBD2 covers 9 bases. The germline V gene has CDR1 PRHDT and CDR2 FYEKMQ (reference sequence). The length of the CDR3 is 15 residues. V was clipped by 5 bases and J by 1 base; unmatched bases: 6. The CDR3: CASSATGLASYEQYF. The CDR3 nucleotides read TGTGCCAGCAGCGCCACGGGACTAGCATCCTACGAGCAGTACTTC.

V and J are TRBV28 and TRBJ2-1; D remains unclear. Trimming left V 6 bases short and J 7 bases short, with 10 bases between. The CDR3 is 12 amino acids. CDR1 and CDR2 from the germline V gene are MDHEN and SYDVKM. In DNA form, the CDR3 reads TGTGCCAGCAGAAGTCAAACGAATGAGCAGTTCTTC. As protein: CASRSQTNEQFF.

The rearrangement joins TRBV11-2 to TRBJ2-2; D uncertain. V was clipped by 5 bases and J by 5 bases, with 12 bases between them. CDR3 size: 14 residues. The germline V gene has CDR1 SGHAT and CDR2 FQNNGV. CDR3 bases: TGTGCCAGCAGCCTGAGTCGGAAGACCGGGGAGCTGTTTTTT. Translation: CASSLSRKTGELFF.

The chain couples TRBV2 to TRBJ2-7; 12 nucleotides align to TRBD1. Germline assignment: CDR1 SNHLY and CDR2 FYNNEI. V lost 3 bases to trimming and J lost 5 bases; unmatched junction nucleotides: 5. This CDR3 is 15 amino acids long. The DNA for the CDR3 is TGTGCCAGCAGTGAGACCGGGACAGGGGGCCACGAGCAGTACTTC. Its translation: CASSETGTGGHEQYF.

V and J are TRBV28 and TRBJ2-7; 8 bases line up with TRBD1. CDR3 size: 15 residues. Germline V lookup: CDR1 MDHEN, CDR2 SYDVKM. V shed 3 bases and J 4 bases; nucleotides not matched to a gene: 8. In nucleotides, the CDR3 is TGTGCCAGCAGTTTCACTCGGACAGGGAGGTACGAGCAGTACTTC. Amino acids: CASSFTRTGRYEQYF.

The chain uses TRBV7-2 and TRBJ2-7; D tentatively reads TRBD1 or TRBD2 (6 bases each). CDR1 is SGHTA and CDR2 is FQGNSA in the germline V gene. V was cut by 1 base and J by 0 bases, with 10 bases left in between. This CDR3 comprises 15 residues. The CDR3 DNA reads TGTGCCAGCAGCTTAGACGGGGGCGCCTCCTACGAGCAGTACTTC. Amino acids: CASSLDGGASYEQYF.